A single T cell receptor (beta chain) is shown here with its context. Looked up from germline, CDR1 is SGHRS and CDR2 is YFSETQ. The CDR3 has 14 amino acids. Trimming left V 0 bases short and J 5 bases short, with 8 bases between. These data are taken from a study of shared clonotypes between healthy human individuals. Overall study: Per donor, three plates held CD4 naive cells, three held CD4 memory, two held CD8 naive and one held CD8 memory.

Within Nashville, Tennessee resided all donors, each a Caucasian adult. Investigators divided CD4+ cells into CD45RA+ naive and CD45RA-negative memory subsets. Sequencing used immunoSEQ multiplex PCR; TCRdb keeps in-frame clones, though not all of them. This sample has about 2.4 million clones, with approximately 93% found just once. Sequenced material: naive CD4+ T cells from PBMCs. Described subset: CD45RA+ positively selected. The TCR was taken from a man aged 18-30 years in good health. Some clones in this sample may be carry-over from other donors' samples. The J gene is TRBJ2-2, the V gene TRBV5-1; D not certain. The CDR3 DNA reads TGCGCCAGCAGCTTGGGTTTAGGGACCGGGGAGCTGTTTTTT. This codes for CASSLGLGTGELFF.